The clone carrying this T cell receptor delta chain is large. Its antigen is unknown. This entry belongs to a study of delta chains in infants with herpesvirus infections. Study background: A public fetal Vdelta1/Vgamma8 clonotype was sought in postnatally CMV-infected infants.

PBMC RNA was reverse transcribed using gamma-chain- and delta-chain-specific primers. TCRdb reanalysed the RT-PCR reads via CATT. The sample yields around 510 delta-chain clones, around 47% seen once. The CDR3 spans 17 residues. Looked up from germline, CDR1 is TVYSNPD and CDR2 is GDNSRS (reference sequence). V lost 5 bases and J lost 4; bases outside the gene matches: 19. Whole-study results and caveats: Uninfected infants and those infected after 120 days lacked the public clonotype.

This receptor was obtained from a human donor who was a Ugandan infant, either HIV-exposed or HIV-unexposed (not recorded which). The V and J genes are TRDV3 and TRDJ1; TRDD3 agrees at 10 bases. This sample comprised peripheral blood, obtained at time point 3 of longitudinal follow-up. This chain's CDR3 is CATPSCPLGDFGDKLIF. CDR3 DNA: TGTGCCACCCCTTCCTGCCCACTGGGGGATTTCGGCGATAAACTCATCTTT.